Listed below are T cell receptor beta chains from one sample, sequenced in a study of shared clonotypes between healthy human individuals. Using immunoSEQ multiplex PCR, the repertoire was profiled, and TCRdb retains in-frame clones only, with some absent. The table records about 2.4 million clones, approximately 93% of them present only once. Specimen: naive CD4+ T cells from PBMCs. The source of these receptors is a man younger than 30 in good health. Some clones in this sample may be carry-over from other donors' samples. Both conserved end residues are part of each CDR3. D genes are given only for firm matches. Rows may omit the clone size; those that give it use once, few, many or a size class.

NA	TRBJ1-5	TRBV6-6	TRBD1	TGTGCCAGCAGTATACAGGGGGCCGGCAATCAGCCCCAGCATTTT	CASSIQGAGNQPQHF
once	TRBJ2-1	TRBV6-1	TRBD2	TGTGCCAGCAGTGACAAAGCGGGAGGGCCCAGGGGTGAGCAGTTCTTC	CASSDKAGGPRGEQFF
NA	TRBJ1-4	TRBV6-5	NA	TGTGCCAGCCTCCCCTCGTTTTCAACTAATGAAAAACTGTTTTTT	CASLPSFSTNEKLFF
once	TRBJ2-5	TRBV2	TRBD2	TGTGCCAGCAGGCCCTCGACTAGCGGAGAGACCCAGTACTTC	CASRPSTSGETQYF
NA	TRBJ1-4	TRBV7-2	NA	TGTGCCAGCAGCTTGGGAGGGGCTCATGAAAAACTGTTTTTT	CASSLGGAHEKLFF
once	TRBJ2-3	TRBV10-3	TRBD1	TGTGCCATCAGTCGAGGGGGACAGGGTGGCACAGATACGCAGTATTTT	CAISRGGQGGTDTQYF
NA	TRBJ1-5	TRBV28	NA	TGTGCCAGCAGTCCACCCCCGGGGGGCAATCAGCCCCAGCATTTT	CASSPPPGGNQPQHF
NA	TRBJ1-2	TRBV14	TRBD1	TGTGCCAGCAGCCGAGGGGGCGCCGACTATGGCTACACCTTC	CASSRGGADYGYTF
once	TRBJ2-1	TRBV6-1	TRBD1	TGTGCCAGCAGTGCTTGGACAGGGCCTCTTTACAATGAGCAGTTCTTC	CASSAWTGPLYNEQFF
few	TRBJ1-5	TRBV28	NA	TGTGCCAGCAGTTCCAAAAATCAGCCCCAGCATTTT	CASSSKNQPQHF
NA	TRBJ1-1	TRBV7-2	NA	TGTGCCAGCAGCTTAGGGGGGGTGAACACTGAAGCTTTCTTT	CASSLGGVNTEAFF
NA	TRBJ2-7	TRBV7-9	TRBD1	TGTGCCAGCAGACCGACAGGGCCAAGCTCCTACGAGCAGTACTTC	CASRPTGPSSYEQYF
NA	TRBJ2-7	TRBV27	NA	TGTGCCAGCAGACCGGACGAAGGCTACGAGCAGTACTTC	CASRPDEGYEQYF
NA	TRBJ2-1	TRBV5-1	NA	TGCGCCAGCAGCTTGGTAGGGGTCAGCTCCTACAATGAGCAGTTCTTC	CASSLVGVSSYNEQFF
NA	TRBJ2-7	TRBV19	TRBD1	TGTGCCAGTAGTCCTAGGGGGACAGGGTCCTACGAGCAGTACTTC	CASSPRGTGSYEQYF
NA	TRBJ2-1	TRBV9	NA	TGTGCCAGCAGCGTAAGTGCTAACTCCTACAATGAGCAGTTCTTC	CASSVSANSYNEQFF
NA	TRBJ2-3	TRBV5-4	NA	TGTGCCAGCAGCTTCGGCGGGAACGTTGCGGATACGCAGTATTTT	CASSFGGNVADTQYF
NA	TRBJ2-7	TRBV6-1	TRBD1	TGTGCCAGCACCTATGGCGGGGACAGGACCTACGAGCAGTACTTC	CASTYGGDRTYEQYF
NA	TRBJ2-3	TRBV10-1	TRBD2	TGCGCCAGCAGTGTTAGCGGGACAAATAGGGATACGCAGTATTTT	CASSVSGTNRDTQYF
NA	TRBJ1-1	TRBV5-5	NA	TGTGCCAGCAGCTTGGCCCCCCAGGGTACTGAAGCTTTCTTT	CASSLAPQGTEAFF
NA	TRBJ1-1	TRBV27	TRBD1	TGTGCCAGCAGTCCCCCCCCCGGACAGGGGATACGGGCTTTCTTT	CASSPPPGQGIRAFF
NA	TRBJ2-7	TRBV19	NA	TGTGCCAGTAGTATATCCGGAGGAGGGGGACCGGCCTCCTACGAGCAGTACTTC	CASSISGGGGPASYEQYF
NA	TRBJ2-7	TRBV27	NA	TGTGCCAGCAGTGGGTCGACGGTCTACGAGCAGTACTTC	CASSGSTVYEQYF
NA	TRBJ1-2	TRBV18	TRBD1	TGTGCCAGCTCTCCCGGGACAGGGGAAGGCTACACCTTC	CASSPGTGEGYTF
NA	TRBJ2-3	TRBV6-4	NA	TGTGCCAGAACCAGGAAATATGTTCGGACTAATAAAGATACGCAGTATTTT	CARTRKYVRTNKDTQYF
NA	TRBJ1-2	TRBV15	NA	TGTGCCACCAGCTACCGTGGACAGAACTATGGCTACACCTTC	CATSYRGQNYGYTF
NA	TRBJ2-3	TRBV29-1	NA	TGCAGCGTCCTAGCGCCCCTCACAGATACGCAGTATTTT	CSVLAPLTDTQYF
NA	TRBJ1-2	TRBV5-8	NA	TGTGCCAGCAGTTTGGACAGTTATGGCTACACCTTC	CASSLDSYGYTF
once	TRBJ2-5	TRBV5-6	TRBD2	TGTGCCAGCAGCCATCCCGGGACTAGCGGAGAAGAGACCCAGTACTTC	CASSHPGTSGEETQYF
NA	TRBJ2-7	TRBV28	TRBD2	TGTGCCAGCTTACCCACTGGGACTAGTGTATACGAGCAGTACTTC	CASLPTGTSVYEQYF
NA	TRBJ1-2	TRBV19	NA	TGTGCCAGTACGAGTATGGCAAGGGTGGGCTATGGCTACACCTTC	CASTSMARVGYGYTF
NA	TRBJ2-7	TRBV9	TRBD2	TGTGCCAGCAGCGTAGCAGGGACTATGGGCGAGCAGTACTTC	CASSVAGTMGEQYF
once	TRBJ2-5	TRBV7-9	NA	TGTGCCAGCAGCTTAGGGGTGAATAGAATGGAGACCCAGTACTTC	CASSLGVNRMETQYF
NA	TRBJ1-1	TRBV6-6	TRBD1	TGTGCCAGCAGTGGACATGGACAGGTCACCGGAGCTTTCTTT	CASSGHGQVTGAFF
NA	TRBJ1-2	TRBV19	NA	TGTGCCAGTAGTATGCAGGGGCTCTACGGCTACACCTTC	CASSMQGLYGYTF
once	TRBJ2-7	TRBV13	NA	TGTGCCAGCAGCAAAGGGTCTTTTCCCCACGAGCAGTACTTC	CASSKGSFPHEQYF
NA	TRBJ2-5	TRBV7-9	TRBD2	TGTGCCAGCAGCTTAGCGGGCGGGAGGAGGCAAGAGACCCAGTACTTC	CASSLAGGRRQETQYF
NA	TRBJ2-7	TRBV18	TRBD1	TGTGCCAGCTCACCCCCGGGACAGGCCGAAGGAGAGCAGTACTTC	CASSPPGQAEGEQYF
NA	TRBJ2-3	TRBV9	TRBD2	TGTGCCAGCAGCGTAGGACTAGCGGGGTTTGGTACAGATACGCAGTATTTT	CASSVGLAGFGTDTQYF
NA	TRBJ2-1	TRBV10-2	NA	TGCGCCAGCCAAACCCCAAGCGGACCGGAATACAATGAGCAGTTCTTC	CASQTPSGPEYNEQFF
NA	TRBJ2-7	TRBV10-3	TRBD2	TGTGCCATCAGTGCCGGGACTAGCGGTAGCTACGAGCAGTACTTC	CAISAGTSGSYEQYF
NA	TRBJ2-1	TRBV5-5	NA	TGTGCCAGCAGATGGGGGTGGAGCTCCTACAATGAGCAGTTCTTC	CASRWGWSSYNEQFF
once	TRBJ2-7	TRBV20-1	NA	TGCAGTGCACAGAGGGAAGAGCAGTACTTC	CSAQREEQYF
NA	TRBJ2-7	TRBV2	TRBD2	TGTGCCAGCAGCGAACTAGCGGGGCTGGGCTACGAGCAGTACTTC	CASSELAGLGYEQYF
NA	TRBJ2-2	TRBV7-9	TRBD1	TGTGCCAGCAGCGGAAGGGACAGACCGCGGGCTGGGGAGCTGTTTTTT	CASSGRDRPRAGELFF
NA	TRBJ2-7	TRBV28	TRBD1	TGTGCCACCGATGCCCCGACAGGGCGGTCTTCCTACGAGCAGTACTTC	CATDAPTGRSSYEQYF
NA	TRBJ2-1	TRBV27	TRBD1	TGTGCCAGCAGGGACAGGGCGGGTAGTAATGAGCAGTTCTTC	CASRDRAGSNEQFF
NA	TRBJ2-7	TRBV9	NA	TGTGCCAGCGGCTCGGGGGTCGGGTCCTACGAGCAGTACTTC	CASGSGVGSYEQYF
NA	TRBJ2-1	TRBV21-1	NA	TGTGCCAGCAGCAAAGGGGCAGCGGGGCGTGGGCAGTTCTTC	CASSKGAAGRGQFF
NA	TRBJ1-1	TRBV5-1	NA	TGCGCCAGCAGCTTAGTCCAGCACACTGAAGCTTTCTTT	CASSLVQHTEAFF
NA	TRBJ2-5	TRBV7-7	NA	TGTGCCAGCAGCCCAGGCGGGGTAGGCGGAGAGACCCAGTACTTC	CASSPGGVGGETQYF
NA	TRBJ2-7	TRBV5-6	NA	TGTGCCAGCAGCTCAGGTCGGGGTTACGAGCAGTACTTC	CASSSGRGYEQYF
NA	TRBJ1-2	TRBV5-4	NA	TGTGCCAGCAGCTTGCCGGGGACCTCTGGCTACACCTTC	CASSLPGTSGYTF
NA	TRBJ1-1	TRBV7-2	NA	TGTGCCAGCAGCATAGGACAGTCGAACACTGAAGCTTTCTTT	CASSIGQSNTEAFF
NA	TRBJ2-1	TRBV28	TRBD1	TGTGCCAGCAGTTTGACAGGGGGGGTCTTCAATGAGCAGTTCTTC	CASSLTGGVFNEQFF
NA	TRBJ2-7	TRBV19	NA	TGTGCCAGTAGTATCGAGCCCCGCCGGAGGGAGCAGTACTTC	CASSIEPRRREQYF
NA	TRBJ2-3	TRBV5-1	TRBD1	TGCGCCAGCAGCTTGGTCTTAGGGTCATCGGGACAGGGGCAAACAGATACGCAGTATTTT	CASSLVLGSSGQGQTDTQYF
NA	TRBJ1-3	TRBV10-3	NA	TGTGCCATGAGCGTCTCTGGAAACACCATATATTTT	CAMSVSGNTIYF
NA	TRBJ2-6	TRBV18	NA	TGTGCCAGCTCACCGCGACAGAGCTCTGGGGCCAACGTCCTGACTTTC	CASSPRQSSGANVLTF
once	TRBJ1-1	TRBV29-1	NA	TGCAGCGTTGAAGAAATAAGGGGGACTGAAGCTTTCTTT	CSVEEIRGTEAFF